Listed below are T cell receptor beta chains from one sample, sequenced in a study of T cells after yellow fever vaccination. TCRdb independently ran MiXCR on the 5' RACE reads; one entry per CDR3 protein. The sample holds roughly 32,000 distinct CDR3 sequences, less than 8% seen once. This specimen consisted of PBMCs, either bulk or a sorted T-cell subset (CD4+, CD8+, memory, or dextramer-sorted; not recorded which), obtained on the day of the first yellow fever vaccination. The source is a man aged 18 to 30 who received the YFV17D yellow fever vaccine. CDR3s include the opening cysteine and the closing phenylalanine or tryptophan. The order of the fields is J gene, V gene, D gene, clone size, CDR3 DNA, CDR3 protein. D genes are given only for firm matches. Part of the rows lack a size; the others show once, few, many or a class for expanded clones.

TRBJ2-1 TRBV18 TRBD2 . TGTGCCAGCTCACCATTCACTAGCGGGGCGAATGAGCAGTTCTTC CASSPFTSGANEQFF
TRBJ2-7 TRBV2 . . TGTGCCAGCAGTGCCAGTAGGGGTAAGGAGCAGTACTTC CASSASRGKEQYF
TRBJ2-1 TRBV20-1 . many TGCAGTGCGGACCGACGGCTCAATGAGCAGTTCTTC CSADRRLNEQFF
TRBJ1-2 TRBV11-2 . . TGTGCCAGCAGCCCAAACCGGGACCACTATGGCTACACCTTC CASSPNRDHYGYTF
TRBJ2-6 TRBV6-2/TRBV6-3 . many TGTGCCAGCACCGGGAGTGCCTCTGGGGCCAACGTCCTGACTTTC CASTGSASGANVLTF
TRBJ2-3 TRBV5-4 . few TGTGCCAGCAGCTTGAATCCTAGCAGTCCAGATACGCAGTATTTT CASSLNPSSPDTQYF
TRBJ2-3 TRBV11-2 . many TGTGCCAGCAACGAGGTTAGGACAGATACGCAGTATTTT CASNEVRTDTQYF
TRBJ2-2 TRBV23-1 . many TGCGCCAGCAGTACGAGAGCCGGGGAGCTGTTTTTT CASSTRAGELFF
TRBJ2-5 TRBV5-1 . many TGCGCCAGCAGCTTGAAGAGCGGCCAAGAGACCCAGTACTTC CASSLKSGQETQYF
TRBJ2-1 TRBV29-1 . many TGCAGCGTGGCCTGGTCCTACAATGAGCAGTTCTTC CSVAWSYNEQFF
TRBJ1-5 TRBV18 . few TGTGCCAGCTCACCCAACGAGCCGGGACAAAAGCATTTT CASSPNEPGQKHF
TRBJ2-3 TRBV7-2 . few TGTGCCAGCAGCTTAATTACGGGGGCCGTCACAGATACGCAGTATTTT CASSLITGAVTDTQYF
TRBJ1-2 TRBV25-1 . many TGTGCCAGCAGTGACCCGAACAGGGCCGGCTACACCTTC CASSDPNRAGYTF
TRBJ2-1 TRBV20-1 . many TGCAGTGCTAGTGGGACTGCATACTACAATGAGCAGTTCTTC CSASGTAYYNEQFF
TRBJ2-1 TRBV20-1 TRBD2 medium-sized TGCAGTGCTCTCCTAGCGGGGGGACTAAGTCATGAGCAGTTCTTC CSALLAGGLSHEQFF
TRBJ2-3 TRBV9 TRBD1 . TGTGCCAGCAGCGGGGACAGGGCGGGGGCAGATACGCAGTATTTT CASSGDRAGADTQYF
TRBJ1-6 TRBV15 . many TGTGCCACCAGCAGAGAAAACTCACCCCTCCACTTT CATSRENSPLHF
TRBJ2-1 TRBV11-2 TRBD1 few TGTGCCAGCAGCTTGGTAATCGGGACAGGGTGGAATGAGCAGTTCTTC CASSLVIGTGWNEQFF
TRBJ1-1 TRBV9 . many TGTGCCAGCAGCCCGGAGATGAACACTGAAGCTTTCTTT CASSPEMNTEAFF
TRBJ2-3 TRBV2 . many TGTGCCAGCAGTGGGGGTTTCGATACGCAGTATTTT CASSGGFDTQYF
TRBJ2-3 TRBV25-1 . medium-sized TGTGCCAGCAGTGAAGAATTTACCGGGACACCTGTTAGCACAGATACGCAGTATTTT CASSEEFTGTPVSTDTQYF
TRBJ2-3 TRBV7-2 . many TGTGCCAGCAGCCAAGGGGGGGGAGATACGCAGTATTTT CASSQGGGDTQYF
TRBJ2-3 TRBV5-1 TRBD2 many TGCGCCAGCAGCTTAGAGGGCCCGACTAGCGGGGGGCTTCGTACGCAGTATTTT CASSLEGPTSGGLRTQYF
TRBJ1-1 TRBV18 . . TGTGCCAGCTCACCACGCGCAAGTCGTTCGGGGCAGGGAAATATGAACACTGAAGCTTTCTTT CASSPRASRSGQGNMNTEAFF
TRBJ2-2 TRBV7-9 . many TGTGCCAGCAACAGGGCCCGAAACACCGGGGAGCTGTTTTTT CASNRARNTGELFF